The following is a TCR beta chain sequence with its context. The antigen remains unidentified. PCR primers comprised 60 Vbeta and 13 Jbeta primers. Here immunoSEQ multiplex PCR was the method, and the copy in TCRdb shows in-frame clones only, minus some. Counted here are about 200,000 clones, roughly 90% occurring once; the ten biggest clones make up roughly 0.34%. This specimen comes from a study of cytomegalovirus exposure and HLA in healthy donors. Losses at the gene ends were 1 base for V and 4 bases for J; bases not matched to a gene: 9. The CDR3 contains 19 residues. Per germline, CDR1 MGHRA and CDR2 YSYEKL. Findings of the study overall: Highly shared sequence variants in one cluster were likely a sequencing artifact. Associated with HLA alleles at 0.05 false discovery rate in a later analysis were some 16,000 TCR beta sequences.

The clonotype was recovered from a young woman in good health and CMV-seronegative. The source material was PBMCs. The J gene is TRBJ2-2, the V gene TRBV4-1; 13 bases line up with TRBD2. This CDR3 is CASSQGELAGGPGTGELFF. The CDR3 bases are TGCGCCAGCAGCCAAGGAGAACTAGCGGGAGGGCCCGGCACCGGGGAGCTGTTTTTT.